These 32 T cell receptor beta chains originate from one sample sequenced in a study of OX40 agonist ivuxolimab in advanced cancers. Clones were sequenced by immunoSEQ multiplex PCR, and TCRdb holds only the in-frame ones, with some missing. Counted here are about 89,000 clones, approximately 91% occurring once; the ten biggest clones make up 0.25% to 0.35%. The sequencing here drew on CD4+ or CD8+ T cells sorted from blood, taken in a trial of the OX40 agonist ivuxolimab. The source is an adult with an advanced solid tumor such as melanoma, head and neck, liver or kidney cancer.

This chain joins TRBV10-1 and TRBJ2-7, with a weak D call TRBD1 (5 bases). Trimming took off 0 bases at V and 7 bases at J, with 16 bases between the two ends. CDR3 length: 15 residues. Germline CDR1 reads WNHNN; CDR2 reads SYGVQD (reference sequence). This chain's CDR3 is CASSESLSGWDEQYF. The CDR3 DNA follows: TGCGCCAGCAGTGAGTCCCTTTCAGGGTGGGATGAGCAGTACTTC.

J is TRBJ2-3 and V is TRBV11-2, with D possibly TRBD2 on 5 matching bases. Trimming removed 5 bases at V and 4 bases at J, with 13 bases between. The CDR3 has 14 residues. The V gene's germline CDR1 is SGHAT and CDR2 FQNNGV. The CDR3 coding sequence is TGTGCCAGCAGCACCCCGGGGAAGCCAGATACGCAGTATTTT. Translation: CASSTPGKPDTQYF.

The genes are TRBV5-4 and TRBJ1-4; no definite D call. This CDR3 spans 15 amino acids. V shed 0 bases and J shed 0 bases, with 6 bases lying between them. The V gene's germline CDR1 is SGHNT and CDR2 YYREEE (reference sequence). Here the CDR3 reads CASSLEPTTNEKLFF. The CDR3, as DNA: TGTGCCAGCAGCTTGGAACCTACAACTAATGAAAAACTGTTTTTT.

This clone appeared once. The J gene is TRBJ1-4, the V gene TRBV7-2; possible D gene TRBD1, 6 bases. Trimming pared 4 bases from V and 5 bases from J, leaving 14 bases between. Per germline, CDR1 SGHTA and CDR2 FQGNSA. This CDR3 is 15 amino acids long. The chain's CDR3 is CASSSPGARNEKLFF. The CDR3 region has the DNA TGTGCCAGCAGCTCTCCAGGGGCGAGGAATGAAAAACTGTTTTTT.

The CDR3 sequence is CASIVSANYGYTF. CDR3 coding DNA: TGTGCCAGCATTGTCTCAGCTAACTATGGCTACACCTTC. The genes are TRBV2 and TRBJ1-2, with D unclear. The CDR3 is made up of 13 amino acids. In germline, CDR1 is SNHLY, CDR2 FYNNEI. V was shortened by 7 bases and J by 0 bases, with 9 bases between the two germline ends.

The chain couples TRBV2 to TRBJ1-2; tentative D call: TRBD1 (5 bases). Germline V gene lookup returns CDR1 SNHLY and CDR2 FYNNEI. This CDR3 contains 17 residues. V was pared by 3 bases and J by 0 bases, with 17 bases between. For the CDR3, the DNA is TGTGCCAGCAGTGATTATCGGGGACCCATTGCTAACTATGGCTACACCTTC. Protein: CASSDYRGPIANYGYTF.

The V and J genes are TRBV4-3 and TRBJ2-2, with D possibly TRBD1 on 6 matching bases. This CDR3 has 13 amino acids. Trimming removed 4 bases at V and 6 bases at J, with 9 bases between. Germline values: CDR1 LGHNA, CDR2 YSLEER. The CDR3 DNA sequence: TGCGCCAGCAGCCCAAGGACAGCCGGGGAGCTGTTTTTT. The encoded protein is CASSPRTAGELFF.

The chain carries TRBV2 and TRBJ2-3; unclear D gene. V dropped 5 bases and J dropped 1 base, with 1 base sitting between them. The germline CDR1 and CDR2 sequences are SNHLY and FYNNEI. This CDR3 region has 11 residues. In DNA form, the CDR3 reads TGTGCCAGCAGTCGCACAGATACGCAGTATTTT. Protein: CASSRTDTQYF.

V usage is TRBV4-1 and J usage is TRBJ2-7; a possible D gene is TRBD1 (6 bases). Looked up from germline, CDR1 is MGHRA and CDR2 is YSYEKL. The CDR3 spans 17 residues. V gave up 2 bases and J gave up 1 base, with 18 bases separating them. The CDR3 protein is CASSQPHKTGGSYEQYF. The CDR3 DNA reads as TGCGCCAGCAGCCAACCACATAAGACAGGAGGATCCTACGAGCAGTACTTC.

J is TRBJ2-7 and V is TRBV27; no clear D. Germline V lookup: CDR1 MNHEY, CDR2 SMNVEV (reference sequence). The V gene lost 4 bases and the J gene lost 0 bases, with 16 bases spanning the gap. CDR3 size: 16 residues. This CDR3 is CASSSPGGGSSYEQYF. CDR3 coding DNA: TGTGCCAGCAGTTCCCCAGGCGGCGGCAGCTCCTACGAGCAGTACTTC.

V usage is TRBV7-2 and J usage is TRBJ2-2; the D gene is possibly TRBD1 (5 bases). The CDR3 has 13 residues. V dropped 7 bases and J dropped 3 bases, with 9 bases sitting between them. Germline V lookup: CDR1 SGHTA, CDR2 FQGNSA. Here the CDR3 reads CASNLGDTGELFF. In nucleotides, the CDR3 is TGTGCCAGCAACCTAGGGGACACCGGGGAGCTGTTTTTT.

The gene calls are TRBV4-3 and TRBJ1-6, with 7 bases fitting TRBD1. The CDR3 has 15 residues. Germline values: CDR1 LGHNA, CDR2 YSLEER. The J segment lost 8 bases and the V segment lost 4 bases, leaving 8 bases of the junction unmatched. CDR3 coding DNA: TGCGCCAGCAGCCCAACGGGACAGCGCGATTCACCCCTCCACTTT. Translating gives CASSPTGQRDSPLHF.

In its sample, this clone was seen once. The chain uses TRBV6-1 and TRBJ2-3; the match to TRBD2 covers 9 bases. The CDR3 is 18 amino acids. With V trimmed by 4 bases and J by 3 bases, 14 bases remained unmatched. Germline CDR1 MNHNS, CDR2 SASEGT. The CDR3 sequence: CASSATRGASGATDTQYF. As DNA, the CDR3 is TGTGCCAGCAGTGCCACCCGCGGTGCTAGCGGGGCGACAGATACGCAGTATTTT.

The V and J genes are TRBV5-1 and TRBJ2-3; 9 bases align to TRBD1. The CDR3 loop spans 17 amino acids. After removal of 5 bases from V and 3 bases from J, the junction contained 13 bases not matched to a gene. Germline loops: CDR1 SGHRS, CDR2 YFSETQ. CDR3 residues: CASSPTRTGEKTDTQYF. The CDR3 DNA sequence: TGCGCCAGCAGTCCCACTCGGACAGGGGAGAAGACAGATACGCAGTATTTT.

V gene TRBV7-2 combines with J gene TRBJ2-2; D gene unclear. Trimming left V 2 bases short and J 4 bases short, with 8 bases between. This CDR3 has 14 amino acids. Germline V gene data show CDR1 as SGHTA and CDR2 as FQGNSA. CDR3: CASSLYIGTGELFF. The CDR3, as DNA: TGTGCCAGCAGCTTATATATCGGCACCGGGGAGCTGTTTTTT. Looking up the rest from reference TRBV7-2 and TRBJ2-2 gives the full variable domain: GAGVSQSPSNKVTEKGKDVELRCDPISGHTALYWYRQSLGQGLEFLIYFQGNSAPDKSGLPSDRFSAERTGGSVSTLTIQRTQQEDSAVYLCASSLYIGTGELFFGEGSRLTVL.

The chain recombines TRBV27 with TRBJ2-5; 9 nucleotides agree with TRBD2. The V gene end was trimmed by 5 bases and the J gene end by 5 bases; junction bases not matched to a gene: 9. CDR3 length: 15 residues. The germline V gene has CDR1 MNHEY and CDR2 SMNVEV (reference sequence). CDR3 DNA sequence: TGTGCCAGCAGTCCGCCGGGACTAGCCTTTGAGACCCAGTACTTC. Encoded protein: CASSPPGLAFETQYF.

V usage is TRBV7-8 and J usage is TRBJ2-7, with unresolved D. Looked up from germline, CDR1 is SGHVS and CDR2 is FQNEAQ. Trimming removed 1 base at V and 2 bases at J, with 9 bases between. This CDR3 is built from 14 residues. Written as DNA, the CDR3 is TGTGCCAGCAGCTTAGGTGAAGCAGCCTACGAGCAGTACTTC. Amino acid sequence: CASSLGEAAYEQYF.

CDR3 protein: CASSVNLTAVPFYGYTF. The DNA for the CDR3 is TGTGCCAGCAGCGTAAATTTGACGGCTGTCCCATTCTATGGCTACACCTTC. This chain links TRBV9 with TRBJ1-2; D is unclear. Trimming removed 1 base from V and 4 bases from J, with 20 bases in between. CDR3 length equals 17 residues. Germline assignment: CDR1 SGDLS and CDR2 YYNGEE. Full variable domain (missing parts from reference TRBV9 and TRBJ1-2): DSGVTQTPKHLITATGQRVTLRCSPRSGDLSVYWYQQSLDQGLQFLIQYYNGEERAKGNILERFSAQQFPDLHSELNLSSLELGDSALYFCASSVNLTAVPFYGYTFGSGTRLTVV.

J is TRBJ2-7 and V is TRBV27, with a possible D match to TRBD1 (6 bases). The CDR3 runs to 21 residues. The germline V gene encodes CDR1 MNHEY and CDR2 SMNVEV (reference sequence). The V end was cut by 3 bases, the J end by 4 bases, with 34 bases between. CDR3 nucleotides: TGTGCCAGCAGTTTTACGGGTGCGATTCGGCCGCCCGGGACATCTTGTTACGAGCAGTACTTC. Translating gives CASSFTGAIRPPGTSCYEQYF.

The genes are TRBV5-4 and TRBJ2-3; 9 bases are shared with TRBD2. Germline assignment: CDR1 SGHNT and CDR2 YYREEE (reference sequence). The CDR3 runs to 16 residues. V was clipped by 5 bases and J by 6 bases; unmatched bases: 13. Written as DNA, the CDR3 is TGTGCCAGCAGTAAAGATAGCGGGGGTCGGCCGGATACGCAGTATTTT. Its protein product is CASSKDSGGRPDTQYF.

The rearrangement uses TRBV15 and TRBJ2-1, with 7 bases aligning to TRBD1. The CDR3 spans 15 residues. CDR1 and CDR2 from the germline V gene are LNHNV and YYDKDF (reference sequence). Trimming took 3 bases from V and 4 from J; bases not matched to a gene: 6. The CDR3 spells CATSRSRDRYNEQFF. DNA for the CDR3: TGTGCCACCAGCAGGAGCCGGGACAGATACAATGAGCAGTTCTTC.

The V gene is TRBV7-3, the J gene TRBJ2-7; the D call may be TRBD1 or TRBD2 (5 bases each). The V end was cut by 4 bases, the J end by 5 bases, with 18 bases between. CDR3 length: 15 residues. Germline values: CDR1 SGHTA, CDR2 FQGTGA. The DNA of the CDR3 is TGTGCCAGCAGCTCCTACCGGGACGGAGAAGACGAGCAGTACTTC. Residues: CASSSYRDGEDEQYF. The full variable domain, in which reference TRBV7-3 and TRBJ2-7 provide the parts outside the CDR3, is GAGVSQTPSNKVTEKGKYVELRCDPISGHTALYWYRQSLGQGPEFLIYFQGTGAADDSGLPNDRFFAVRPEGSVSTLKIQRTERGDSAVYLCASSSYRDGEDEQYFGPGTRLTVT.

The V gene is TRBV10-3, the J gene TRBJ1-4; a possible D gene is TRBD1 (5 bases). In germline, CDR1 is ENHRY, CDR2 SYGVKD. V was trimmed by 8 bases and J by 8 bases, leaving 15 bases between them. The CDR3 consists of 13 residues. CDR3 nucleotides: TGTGCCATCGCCCGGGGGGAAGGAGAAAAACTGTTTTTT. This codes for CAIARGEGEKLFF.

This chain connects TRBV7-8 to TRBJ2-7; weak D call: TRBD2 (7 bases). Trimming left V 1 base short and J 4 bases short, with 14 bases between. Germline CDR1 and CDR2: SGHVS and FQNEAQ. The CDR3 is 15 amino acids. DNA for the CDR3: TGTGCCAGCAGCTTAGAAGGGGGGGTTAAATACGAGCAGTACTTC. Residues: CASSLEGGVKYEQYF.

This chain connects TRBV4-2 to TRBJ2-2, with D uncertain. The germline V gene encodes CDR1 LGHNA and CDR2 YNFKEQ. The CDR3 runs to 15 residues. Trimming removed 0 bases at V and 3 bases at J, with 8 bases between. CDR3 loop: CASSQEGGYTGELFF. CDR3 sequence (DNA): TGTGCCAGCAGCCAAGAAGGTGGATACACCGGGGAGCTGTTTTTT.

The chain joins TRBV4-2 to TRBJ2-5; either TRBD1 or TRBD2 may supply D (5 bases each). V lost 2 bases to trimming and J lost 5 bases, with 12 bases between them. Germline V gene lookup returns CDR1 LGHNA and CDR2 YNFKEQ. The length of the CDR3 is 14 residues. CDR3 sequence: CASSQQGRGETQYF. The CDR3 DNA follows: TGTGCCAGCAGCCAACAGGGTAGAGGGGAGACCCAGTACTTC.

This chain connects TRBV6-1 to TRBJ2-7; D is perhaps TRBD2 (7 bases). The CDR3 spans 14 residues. V lost 6 bases, J lost 5 bases, and 17 bases lay in between. CDR1 and CDR2 (germline): MNHNS, SASEGT. CDR3 bases: TGTGCCAGCAGCGGAGGGGGGGCCCCAAACGAGCAGTACTTC. Translating gives CASSGGGAPNEQYF.

The CDR3 region is CASSKTVLNTEAFF. The CDR3 coding sequence is TGTGCCAGTAGTAAGACAGTCCTGAACACTGAAGCTTTCTTT. The chain combines TRBV19 with TRBJ1-1; tentatively, D is TRBD1 (5 bases). The V and J ends lost 4 bases and 0 bases respectively, with 9 bases between them. Germline-derived CDR1 and CDR2 are LNHDA and SQIVND (reference sequence). The CDR3 has 14 residues.

The chain couples TRBV9 to TRBJ2-1; 9 bases agree with TRBD1. This CDR3 is built from 16 residues. V lost 4 bases, J lost 7 bases, and 12 bases stayed unmatched. Germline CDR1 SGDLS, CDR2 YYNGEE. DNA for the CDR3: TGTGCCAGCAGCCGCCTTACAGGGGGCAATGGAAATGAGCAGTTCTTC. Translating it yields CASSRLTGGNGNEQFF.

The rearrangement joins TRBV6-6 to TRBJ2-4, with 9 bases fitting TRBD1. V lost 1 base, J lost 9 bases, and 4 bases stayed unmatched. Germline V gene sequence: CDR1 MNHNY, CDR2 SVGAGI (reference sequence). CDR3 length: 14 amino acids. CDR3 protein: CASSYWTGELIQYF. CDR3 coding DNA: TGTGCCAGCAGTTACTGGACAGGGGAGCTCATTCAGTACTTC.

The chain links TRBV5-1 to TRBJ1-1; 12 bases are shared with TRBD1. Germline V gives CDR1 SGHRS, CDR2 YFSETQ. V lost 3 bases and J lost 5; bases outside the gene matches: 5. The CDR3 totals 15 residues. The DNA of the CDR3 is TGCGCCAGCAGCTCCGGGACAGGGGGCTTTACTGAAGCTTTCTTT. This encodes CASSSGTGGFTEAFF.

The chain links TRBV7-3 to TRBJ2-4, with a tentative D call TRBD2 (7 bases). CDR1 and CDR2 from the germline V gene are SGHTA and FQGTGA. This CDR3 has 13 residues. V lost 6 bases, J lost 9 bases, and 15 bases lay in between. The CDR3 DNA reads TGTGCCAGCAGTCAAAACAGGGAGGGCATTCAGTACTTC. This gives the protein CASSQNREGIQYF.